The 15 T cell receptor beta chains presented below share a single source sample, sequenced in a study of neoadjuvant anti-PD-1 for oral cavity cancer. Described time point: after neoadjuvant nivolumab, at surgical resection. The assay was immunoSEQ multiplex PCR, and TCRdb's table has in-frame clones only and misses some. This table has about 7,800 clones, 60% to 80% appearing once. The material sequenced was PBMCs, taken after nivolumab (anti-PD-1) treatment. These receptor sequences come from a person aged 35-79 years with oral cavity squamous cell carcinoma.

This chain uses TRBV7-2 with TRBJ1-4, with a possible D match to TRBD1 (5 bases). With 5 bases removed from V and 8 bases from J, the gap between germline ends came to 12 bases. Germline V gives CDR1 SGHTA, CDR2 FQGNSA. CDR3 length: 13 residues. The CDR3 protein is CASSGGRWEKLFF. The CDR3 DNA reads TGTGCCAGCAGCGGGGGGAGGTGGGAAAAACTGTTTTTT.

This sequence joins TRBV4-3 and TRBJ1-2; 9 bases align to TRBD1. The CDR3 totals 14 residues. The ends lost 0 bases at V and 5 bases at J; junction bases unmatched: 1. Germline CDR1 LGHNA, CDR2 YSLEER. In DNA, the CDR3 is TGCGCCAGCAGCCAAGAGGGACAGGGATATGGCTACACCTTC. It codes for CASSQEGQGYGYTF.

This clone appeared once. The V gene is TRBV9, the J gene TRBJ2-4; unclear D gene. This CDR3 region has 14 residues. V lost 2 bases to trimming and J lost 0 bases, with 6 bases between them. Germline V lookup: CDR1 SGDLS, CDR2 YYNGEE. The CDR3 sequence: CASSVSTAKNIQYF. The CDR3 DNA reads as TGTGCCAGCAGCGTGAGCACAGCCAAAAACATTCAGTACTTC.

This chain joins TRBV6-1 and TRBJ1-2; maybe TRBD1 (5 bases). Trimming removed 1 base from V and 6 bases from J, with 15 bases in between. CDR1 is MNHNS, CDR2 SASEGT, per germline. CDR3 length equals 15 residues. For the CDR3, the DNA is TGTGCCAGCAGTGAAGGGGGGTGGCAGTCAAATGGCTACACCTTC. Amino acids: CASSEGGWQSNGYTF.

The chain employs TRBV15 and TRBJ1-5, with TRBD1 matching over 7 bases. Looked up from germline, CDR1 is LNHNV and CDR2 is YYDKDF (reference sequence). The junction had 7 bases not matched to a gene; V was cut back by 1 base and J by 10 bases. The CDR3 has 14 residues. CDR3 loop: CATSRGAGGRPQHF. The DNA of the CDR3 is TGTGCCACCAGCAGAGGGGCAGGGGGGAGACCCCAGCATTTT.

This clone was seen only a few times. The rearrangement links TRBV19 to TRBJ1-1; D unclear. Germline V gives CDR1 LNHDA, CDR2 SQIVND (reference sequence). V was pared by 3 bases and J by 0 bases, with 5 bases between. The CDR3 runs 13 residues. CDR3 amino acids: CASSIRVNTEAFF. CDR3 in DNA: TGTGCCAGTAGTATTAGGGTGAACACTGAAGCTTTCTTT.

V is TRBV6-5 and J is TRBJ2-7; 13 nucleotides match TRBD2. V trimming: 6 bases; J trimming: 4 bases; junction bases outside the gene matches: 3. In germline, CDR1 is MNHEY, CDR2 SVGAGI. The CDR3 sequence is 14 residues long. The CDR3 DNA follows: TGTGCCAGCAGAAGGACTAGCGGGGGTTACGAGCAGTACTTC. As protein: CASRRTSGGYEQYF.

The chain links TRBV7-2 to TRBJ2-3; TRBD2 aligns across 7 bases. Looked up from germline, CDR1 is SGHTA and CDR2 is FQGNSA. CDR3 length equals 16 residues. Unmatched junction bases numbered 10, after V lost 2 bases and J lost 5 bases. CDR3 region: CASSLFGGGPKDTQYF. CDR3 in DNA: TGTGCCAGCAGCTTATTCGGCGGGGGTCCAAAAGATACGCAGTATTTT.

CDR3: CASSPPGQGHDTQYF. The CDR3 coding sequence is TGTGCCAGCAGTCCACCGGGACAGGGGCATGATACGCAGTATTTT. The chain links TRBV28 to TRBJ2-3; TRBD1 agrees at 10 bases. The junction had 8 bases not matched to a gene; V was cut back by 5 bases and J by 6 bases. The CDR3 runs 15 residues. Germline loops: CDR1 MDHEN, CDR2 SYDVKM. The entire variable domain, with the rest obtained from reference TRBV28 and TRBJ2-3, is as follows: DVKVTQSSRYLVKRTGEKVFLECVQDMDHENMFWYRQDPGLGLRLIYFSYDVKMKEKGDIPEGYSVSREKKERFSLILESASTNQTSMYLCASSPPGQGHDTQYFGPGTRLTVL.

In its sample, this clone was seen a few times. The CDR3 reads CASSPRKGGIYEQYF. The DNA for the CDR3 is TGTGCCAGCAGCCCCCGGAAAGGGGGCATATACGAGCAGTACTTC. The chain joins TRBV7-9 to TRBJ2-7; 7 bases agree with TRBD1. Trimming took 5 bases from V and 4 from J; bases not matched to a gene: 11. The CDR3 sequence is 15 residues long. Germline-derived CDR1 and CDR2 are SEHNR and FQNEAQ (reference sequence).

The rearrangement joins TRBV19 to TRBJ2-1; 9 nucleotides match TRBD2. The germline V gene encodes CDR1 LNHDA and CDR2 SQIVND (reference sequence). The J segment lost 0 bases and the V segment lost 7 bases, leaving 7 bases of the junction unmatched. The length of the CDR3 is 16 residues. The CDR3 nucleotides are TGTGCCAGTACCCAGACTAGCGGAAGCTCCTACAATGAGCAGTTCTTC. Amino acid sequence: CASTQTSGSSYNEQFF.

The chain couples TRBV2 to TRBJ1-2; 7 bases map to TRBD1. Trimming at V came to 3 bases and at J to 3 bases, leaving 7 bases not matched to a gene. CDR3 length: 15 amino acids. From germline, CDR1 is SNHLY and CDR2 FYNNEI. CDR3 nucleotides: TGTGCCAGCAGTGACCCTGACAGGGTTTACTATGGCTACACCTTC. Its translation: CASSDPDRVYYGYTF.

The J gene is TRBJ2-2, the V gene TRBV4-3; no clear D. Trimming stripped 0 bases from V and 5 bases from J, with 4 bases between. The CDR3 covers 13 residues. The V gene's germline CDR1 is LGHNA and CDR2 YSLEER. DNA for the CDR3: TGCGCCAGCAGCCAAGAGGTAACCGGGGAGCTGTTTTTT. It translates to CASSQEVTGELFF.

The rearrangement links TRBV10-3 to TRBJ2-2; D perhaps matches TRBD2 (5 bases). V was clipped by 6 bases and J by 3 bases, with 11 bases between them. The CDR3 loop spans 14 amino acids. Germline CDR1 ENHRY, CDR2 SYGVKD. As DNA, the CDR3 is TGTGCCATCAGGGTTACCGGGGACACCGGGGAGCTGTTTTTT. This encodes CAIRVTGDTGELFF.

V gene TRBV27 combines with J gene TRBJ2-6, with D tentatively TRBD2 (6 bases). The CDR3 runs 15 residues. Germline CDR1 and CDR2: MNHEY and SMNVEV (reference sequence). Trimming took 5 bases from V and 0 from J, leaving 8 bases between them. Here the CDR3 DNA reads TGTGCCAGCAGTCCCGGGGGCTCTGGGGCCAACGTCCTGACTTTC. Protein: CASSPGGSGANVLTF.